The clone carrying this TCR beta chain was seen a single time. The antigen remains undetermined. The junction differs from germline at one of its ends, possibly a read error. This record comes from a study of T-cell memory formation after mild COVID-19. Whole-study context: The two donors had largely donor-specific TCR clusters. Study-wide points: CD4/CD8 balance characterized clones contracting day 15 to 85, and CD4+ skew characterized later expanders. CD4+ contracting clones were mainly CM and EM; CD8+ ones, EMRA.

TCRdb re-derived calls from the 5' RACE reads in MiXCR, one entry per CDR3 protein. The table shows 380,000 or so distinct CDR3 sequences, with 13% to 15% occurring only once. The receptor was isolated from a young man who had mild COVID-19 (a few samples of this study predate the infection). Cell type and time point are not known. Specimen: PBMCs or a T cell subset sorted from them (not recorded which).

In DNA, the CDR3 is TGTTCCAGCAGTTTCACTCCGGGACAGGGGAACAATGAGCAGTTCTTC. It yields the protein CSSSFTPGQGNNEQFF. The chain joins TRBV5-5 to TRBJ2-1; TRBD1 agrees at 10 bases. The CDR3 has 16 residues. CDR1 is SGHKS and CDR2 is YYEKEE in the germline V gene (reference sequence).